This T cell receptor (beta chain) was obtained from a study of cytomegalovirus exposure and HLA in healthy donors (dated by TCRdb to about 2017). At the level of the whole study: According to a later analysis, one platform produced both the approximately 110 validation repertoires and the 666 repertoires of the first cohort. The aim of the study was to test whether cataloging public T cell receptors could identify signatures of past pathogen exposure. In addition to the first cohort of around 670 subjects, a separate validation cohort of about 120 different subjects was used. To predict cytomegalovirus infection status, the study brought together high-throughput TCR immunosequencing, statistical association of individual TCRs with disease status, and machine learning. The paper's findings and limits, for the study overall: A later analysis had no HLA typing for the validation cohort, so co-occurrence there was scored across all 130 or so repertoires. In vitro tests confirmed that a few of the cytomegalovirus-associated TCR beta chains recognize cytomegalovirus antigens. In both the original and validation cohorts, the classifier was reported to diagnose cytomegalovirus status with high specificity and sensitivity. It was suggested by the authors that the approach could potentially be generalized to other disease states and immunological phenotypes. A later analysis found that TCRs clustered in the first cohort also tended to co-occur in the approximately 120 validation repertoires, with 90% to 95% of cluster scores above 0. While some public TCRs were present in many individuals, most TCR sequences turned up only very rarely across donors. The study gave a list of under 200 TCR beta chains associated with cytomegalovirus.

The library was prepared using the immunoSEQ multiplex PCR assay. Regarding the original processing steps: A statistical classification framework was built for diagnosing cytomegalovirus status from the catalog of TCR beta chain sequences. TCRdb obtained this table from immuneACCESS and retained in-frame rearrangements with V and J assigned. These tables miss some clones; where compared with another copy, unresolved V genes account for less than half of the shortfall, and the remainder is unexplained. V and J calls and clone size are copied from that table; D and trimming were computed from the DNA. Across this sample there are about 130,000 clones, with under 90% seen only once. The ten largest clones add up to 2% to 2.5% of the sample. V ends up 1 base short and J 2 bases short, with an unmatched junction base count of 4. The CDR3 goes from the cysteine to the phenylalanine over 15 residues. Only CDR3 DNA is held: 45 bases, read in frame from base 1. Per the germline V gene, SGHAT is the CDR1 and FQNNGV is the CDR2.

Donors formed part of the validation cohort, which comprised fewer than 150 subjects and was distinct from the first cohort of several hundred subjects. Of note for this clone: Its antigen is currently not known. There are no base qualities to consult, and no much larger clone falls within one base.

The chain links TRBV11-2 with TRBJ2-5, with 7 bases aligning to TRBD2. This receptor was obtained from a woman aged 18 to 35 in good health and CMV-seronegative. Sequencing was carried out using PBMCs. The encoded CDR3 is CASSLARGIQETQYF. The bases are TGTGCCAGCAGCTTAGCGCGGGGGATACAAGAGACCCAGTACTTC.